What follows is one TCR beta chain and its context. The antigen is not known. For the second PCR, which ran for 7 to 11 cycles, a sample-barcoded 5' primer and a J-beta primer mix were used. MiXCR, run by TCRdb on the 5' RACE reads, gives a single entry per CDR3 protein. The table shows almost 550,000 distinct CDR3 sequences, with approximately 25% occurring only once. This entry comes from a study of blood T cells in healthy people across ages. Study findings and constraints: The study found more naive CD4+ cells and higher diversity in long-lived than aged donors.

Germline V CDR1 and CDR2: MNHNY, SVGAGI (reference sequence). This CDR3 has 16 amino acids. The same data also went into a second study, on T cells of mothers and their children. That paper adds: RNA that had been extracted went wholly into cDNA synthesis, at about 1.5 ug per 15 ul. Per mother, over 9.5 million TCR beta CDR3 reads were obtained; per child, approximately 3.3 million.

The chain employs TRBV6-6 and TRBJ2-5, with a weak D call TRBD2 (5 bases). The J call is uncertain, as TRBJ2-7 better fits the DNA end. This sequence was found in a boy younger than 18 in good health. The specimen sequenced was blood. CDR3 region: CASSSESGIVSYEQYF. CDR3 DNA: TGTGCCAGCAGTTCCGAATCGGGGATAGTATCCTACGAGCAGTACTTC.